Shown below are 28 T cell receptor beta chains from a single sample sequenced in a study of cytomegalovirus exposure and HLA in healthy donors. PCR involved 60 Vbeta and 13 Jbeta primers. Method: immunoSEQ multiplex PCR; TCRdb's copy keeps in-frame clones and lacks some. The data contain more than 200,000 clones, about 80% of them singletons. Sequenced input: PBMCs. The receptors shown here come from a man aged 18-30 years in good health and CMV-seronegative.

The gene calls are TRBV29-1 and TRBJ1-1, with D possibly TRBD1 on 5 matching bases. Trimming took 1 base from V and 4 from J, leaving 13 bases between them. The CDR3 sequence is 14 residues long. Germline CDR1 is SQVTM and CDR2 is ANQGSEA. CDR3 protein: CSVEVQGPFTEAFF. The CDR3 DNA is TGCAGCGTTGAAGTTCAGGGCCCTTTCACTGAAGCTTTCTTT. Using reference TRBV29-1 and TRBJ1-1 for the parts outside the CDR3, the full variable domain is SAVISQKPSRDICQRGTSLTIQCQVDSQVTMMFWYRQQPGQSLTLIATANQGSEATYESGFVIDKFPISRPNLTFSTLTVSNMSPEDSSIYLCSVEVQGPFTEAFFGQGTRLTVV.

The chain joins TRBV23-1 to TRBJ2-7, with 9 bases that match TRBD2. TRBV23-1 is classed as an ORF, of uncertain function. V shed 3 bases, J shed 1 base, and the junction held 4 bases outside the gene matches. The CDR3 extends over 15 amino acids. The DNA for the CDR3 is TGCGCCAGCAGTCACCTCACTAGCGGGTCCTACGAGCAGTACTTC. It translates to CASSHLTSGSYEQYF.

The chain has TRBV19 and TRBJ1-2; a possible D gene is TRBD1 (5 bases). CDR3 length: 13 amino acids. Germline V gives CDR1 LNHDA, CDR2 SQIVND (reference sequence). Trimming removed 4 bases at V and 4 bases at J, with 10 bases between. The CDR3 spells CASSNRMGYGYTF. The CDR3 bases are TGTGCCAGTAGTAACAGGATGGGCTATGGCTACACCTTC.

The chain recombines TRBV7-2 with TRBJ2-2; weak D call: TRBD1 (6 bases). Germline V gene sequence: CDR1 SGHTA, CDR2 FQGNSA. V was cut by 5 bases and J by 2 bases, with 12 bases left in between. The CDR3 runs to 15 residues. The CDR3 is CASSEGHFNTGELFF. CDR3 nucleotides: TGTGCCAGCAGCGAGGGACATTTTAACACCGGGGAGCTGTTTTTT.

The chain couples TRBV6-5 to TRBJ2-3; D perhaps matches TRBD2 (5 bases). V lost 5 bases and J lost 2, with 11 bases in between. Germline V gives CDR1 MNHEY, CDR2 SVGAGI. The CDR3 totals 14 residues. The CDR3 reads CASSRADFTDTQYF. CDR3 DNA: TGTGCCAGCAGTCGAGCGGACTTCACAGATACGCAGTATTTT.

CDR3: CASSQQGSYNEQFF. The CDR3 coding sequence is TGTGCCAGCAGCCAACAGGGTTCTTACAATGAGCAGTTCTTC. The chain employs TRBV7-6 and TRBJ2-1; the D gene is possibly TRBD1 (6 bases). Between the trimmed V and J ends, which lost 5 bases and 4 bases, there was a span of 12 bases. The CDR3 covers 14 residues. The germline V gene has CDR1 SGHVS and CDR2 FNYEAQ.

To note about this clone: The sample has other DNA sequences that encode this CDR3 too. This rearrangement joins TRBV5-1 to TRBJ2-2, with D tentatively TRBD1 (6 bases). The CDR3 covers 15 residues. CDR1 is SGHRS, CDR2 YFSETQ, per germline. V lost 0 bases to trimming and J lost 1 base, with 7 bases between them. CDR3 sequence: CASSLGQENTGELFF. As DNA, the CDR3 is TGCGCCAGCAGCTTGGGACAGGAGAACACCGGGGAGCTGTTTTTT.

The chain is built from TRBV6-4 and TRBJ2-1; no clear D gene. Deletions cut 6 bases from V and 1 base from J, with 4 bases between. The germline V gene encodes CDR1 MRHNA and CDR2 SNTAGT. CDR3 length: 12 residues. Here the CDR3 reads CASRSSYNEQFF. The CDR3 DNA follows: TGTGCCAGCAGGAGTTCCTACAATGAGCAGTTCTTC.

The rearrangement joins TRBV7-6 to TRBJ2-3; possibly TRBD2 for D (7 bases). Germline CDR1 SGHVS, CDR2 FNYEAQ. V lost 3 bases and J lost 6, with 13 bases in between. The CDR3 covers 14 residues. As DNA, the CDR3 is TGTGCCAGCAGCTTGAAGGGGGGGGTGGATACGCAGTATTTT. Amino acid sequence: CASSLKGGVDTQYF.

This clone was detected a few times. CDR3 amino acids: CASSKREGHEQYF. The CDR3 coding sequence is TGTGCCAGCAGTAAGCGGGAGGGCCACGAGCAGTACTTC. The rearrangement links TRBV6-5 to TRBJ2-7, with 10 bases aligning to TRBD2. Germline trimming cut 5 bases from V and 5 bases from J; bases unmatched to any gene: 3. Germline V gene lookup returns CDR1 MNHEY and CDR2 SVGAGI. The CDR3 contains 13 residues.

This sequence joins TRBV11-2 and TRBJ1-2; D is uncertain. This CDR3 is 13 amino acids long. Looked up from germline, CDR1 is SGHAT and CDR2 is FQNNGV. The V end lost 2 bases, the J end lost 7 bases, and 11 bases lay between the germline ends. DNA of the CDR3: TGTGCCAGCAGCTTAACAGTGGGAGGTGGCTACACCTTC. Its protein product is CASSLTVGGGYTF.

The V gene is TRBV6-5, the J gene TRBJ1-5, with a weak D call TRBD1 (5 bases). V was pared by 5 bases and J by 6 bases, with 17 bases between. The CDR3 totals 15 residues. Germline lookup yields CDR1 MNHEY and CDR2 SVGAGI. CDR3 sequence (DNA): TGTGCCAGCAGTCGGGGGGGGAGGGACGGTCAGCCCCAGCATTTT. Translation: CASSRGGRDGQPQHF.

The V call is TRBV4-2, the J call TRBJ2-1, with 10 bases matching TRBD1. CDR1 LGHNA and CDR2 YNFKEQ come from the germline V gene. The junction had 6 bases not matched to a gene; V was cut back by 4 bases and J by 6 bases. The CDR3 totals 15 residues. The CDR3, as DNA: TGTGCCAGCAGCCCGCCGGGACAGGGGTTCAATGAGCAGTTCTTC. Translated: CASSPPGQGFNEQFF.

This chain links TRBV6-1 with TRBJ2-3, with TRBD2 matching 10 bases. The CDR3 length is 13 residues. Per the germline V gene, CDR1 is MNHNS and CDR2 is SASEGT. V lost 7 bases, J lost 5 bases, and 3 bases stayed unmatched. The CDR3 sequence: CASTLAGEDTQYF. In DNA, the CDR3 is TGTGCCAGCACCCTAGCGGGAGAAGATACGCAGTATTTT.

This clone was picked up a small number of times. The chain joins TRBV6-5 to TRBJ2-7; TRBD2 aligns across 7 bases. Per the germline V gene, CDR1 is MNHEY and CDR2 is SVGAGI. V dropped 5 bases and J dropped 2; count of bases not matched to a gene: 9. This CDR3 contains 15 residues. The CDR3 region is CASSQLAGSTYEQYF. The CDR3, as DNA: TGTGCCAGCAGTCAATTAGCGGGTTCGACCTACGAGCAGTACTTC.

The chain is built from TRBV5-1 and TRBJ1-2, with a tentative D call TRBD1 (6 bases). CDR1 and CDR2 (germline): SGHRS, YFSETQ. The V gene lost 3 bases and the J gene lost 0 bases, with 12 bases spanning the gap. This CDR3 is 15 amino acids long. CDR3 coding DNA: TGCGCCAGCAGCTCCAAACAGGGTTCTAACTATGGCTACACCTTC. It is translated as CASSSKQGSNYGYTF.

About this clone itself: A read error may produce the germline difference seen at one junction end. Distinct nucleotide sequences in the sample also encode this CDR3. In DNA, the CDR3 is TGTGCCAGCAGCCAAACGGACATGCTCTCTGGAAACACTATATATTTT. Amino acid sequence: CASSQTDMLSGNTIYF. The rearrangement uses TRBV4-2 and TRBJ1-3, with a weak D call TRBD1 (5 bases). The CDR3 runs 16 residues. Per germline, CDR1 LGHNA and CDR2 YNFKEQ.

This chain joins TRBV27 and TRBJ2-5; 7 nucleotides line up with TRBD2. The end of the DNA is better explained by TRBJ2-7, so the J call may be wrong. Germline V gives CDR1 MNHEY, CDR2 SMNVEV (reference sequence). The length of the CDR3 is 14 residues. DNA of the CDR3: TGTGCCAGCAGTTTTGTAAAGGGAGGGCACGAGCAGTACTTC. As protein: CASSFVKGGHEQYF.

Here the CDR3 DNA reads TGTGCCAGCAGCTTAGGGACTGCCCCCTCTGGTGAGCAGTACTTC. It encodes CASSLGTAPSGEQYF. This chain uses TRBV7-2 with TRBJ2-7, with TRBD2 as a possible D gene (5 bases). The CDR3 runs to 15 residues. V lost 1 base to trimming and J lost 7 bases, with 17 bases between them. Looked up from germline, CDR1 is SGHTA and CDR2 is FQGNSA.

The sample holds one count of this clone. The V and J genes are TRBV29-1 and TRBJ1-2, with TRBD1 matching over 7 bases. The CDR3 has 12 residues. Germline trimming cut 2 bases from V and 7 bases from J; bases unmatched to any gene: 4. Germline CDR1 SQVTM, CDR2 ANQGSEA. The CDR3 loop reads CSVERDRSGYTF. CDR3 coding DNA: TGCAGCGTTGAAAGGGACAGATCTGGCTACACCTTC.

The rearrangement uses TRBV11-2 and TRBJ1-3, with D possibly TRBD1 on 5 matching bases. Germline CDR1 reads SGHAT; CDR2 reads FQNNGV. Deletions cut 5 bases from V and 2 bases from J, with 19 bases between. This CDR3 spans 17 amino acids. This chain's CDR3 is CASSHNRGQGTGNTIYF. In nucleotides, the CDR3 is TGTGCCAGCAGCCACAACAGAGGTCAGGGAACTGGAAACACCATATATTTT.

The CDR3, as DNA: TGTGCCAGCAGCTTATCAGGGGGCGACACTGAAGCTTTCTTT. This translates into CASSLSGGDTEAFF. V usage is TRBV7-8 and J usage is TRBJ1-1, with 8 bases lining up with TRBD1. V lost 2 bases, J lost 3 bases, and 2 bases stayed unmatched. The CDR3 is made up of 14 amino acids. Germline-derived CDR1 and CDR2 are SGHVS and FQNEAQ. Based on the CDR3 plus reference TRBV7-8 and TRBJ1-1, the full variable domain is GAGVSQSPRYKVAKRGQDVALRCDPISGHVSLFWYQQALGQGPEFLTYFQNEAQLDKSGLPSDRFFAERPEGSVSTLKIQRTQQEDSAVYLCASSLSGGDTEAFFGQGTRLTVV.

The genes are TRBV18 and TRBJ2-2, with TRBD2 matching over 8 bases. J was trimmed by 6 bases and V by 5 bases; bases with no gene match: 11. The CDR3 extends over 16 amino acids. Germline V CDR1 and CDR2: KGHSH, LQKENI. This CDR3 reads CASSTQAGDAAGELFF. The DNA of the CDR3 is TGTGCCAGCTCAACCCAAGCGGGAGACGCGGCCGGGGAGCTGTTTTTT.

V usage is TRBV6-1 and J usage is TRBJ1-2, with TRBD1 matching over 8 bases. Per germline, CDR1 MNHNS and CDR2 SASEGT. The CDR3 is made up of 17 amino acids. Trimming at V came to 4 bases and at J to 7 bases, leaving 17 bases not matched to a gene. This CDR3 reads CASSVSDRVLSLRGYTF. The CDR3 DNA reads TGTGCCAGCAGTGTGTCGGACAGGGTTTTGTCTCTCCGTGGCTACACCTTC.

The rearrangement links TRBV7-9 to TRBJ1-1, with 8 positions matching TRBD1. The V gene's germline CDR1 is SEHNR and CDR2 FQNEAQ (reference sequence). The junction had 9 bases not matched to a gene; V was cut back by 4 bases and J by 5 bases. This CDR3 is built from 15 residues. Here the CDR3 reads CASSSRTGRRTEAFF. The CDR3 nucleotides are TGTGCCAGCAGCTCTCGGACAGGGAGGAGGACTGAAGCTTTCTTT.

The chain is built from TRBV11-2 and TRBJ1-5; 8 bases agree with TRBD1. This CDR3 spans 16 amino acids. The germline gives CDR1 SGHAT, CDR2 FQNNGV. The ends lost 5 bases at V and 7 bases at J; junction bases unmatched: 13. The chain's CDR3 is CASSAVRGRRGQPQHF. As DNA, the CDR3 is TGTGCCAGCAGCGCCGTCAGGGGGCGCCGAGGCCAGCCCCAGCATTTT.

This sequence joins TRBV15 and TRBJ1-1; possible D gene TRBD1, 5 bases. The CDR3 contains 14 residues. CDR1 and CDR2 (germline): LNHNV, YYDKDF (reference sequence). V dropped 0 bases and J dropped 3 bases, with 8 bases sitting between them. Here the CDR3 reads CATSRDRGDTEAFF. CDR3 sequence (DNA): TGTGCCACCAGCAGAGATCGGGGGGACACTGAAGCTTTCTTT.

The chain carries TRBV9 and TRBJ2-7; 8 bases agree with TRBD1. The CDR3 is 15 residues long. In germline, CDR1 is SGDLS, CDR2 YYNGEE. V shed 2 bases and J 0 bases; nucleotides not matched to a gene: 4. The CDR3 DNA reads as TGTGCCAGCAGCGTGGGGACAGGCTCCTCCTACGAGCAGTACTTC. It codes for CASSVGTGSSYEQYF.